This TCR beta chain was identified in a study of CD8+CD57+ T cells in acquired aplastic anemia. Study context: Sorted CD4+ and CD8+ cells yielded DNA averaging around 3.2 ug.

The study, taken as a whole, reports: In common between the patients and the controls were around 29 CD8+ CDR3 sequences.

For CDR3 and TCR beta VDJ profiling, genomic DNA was the template used. One entry per CDR3 protein, called by TCRdb with MiXCR from the reads. The sample contains 150,000 to 200,000 distinct CDR3 sequences, under 70% of which appear only once. The germline V gene encodes CDR1 LNHNV and CDR2 YYDKDF (reference sequence). CDR3 length: 16 residues. With 1 base removed from V and 2 bases from J, the gap between germline ends came to 13 bases. With respect to this clonotype: As yet, its antigen is unknown.

This chain uses TRBV15 with TRBJ2-3; TRBD2 might be the D (6 bases). The specimen sequenced was sorted CD4+, CD8+, or CD8+CD57+ T cells (not recorded which) from PBMCs. The receptor was derived from a human donor with severe aplastic anemia or a healthy control (not recorded which). CDR3 nucleotides: TGTGCCACCAGCAGAGGGGGGGACTTCGCCACAGATACGCAGTATTTT. Amino acids: CATSRGGDFATDTQYF.